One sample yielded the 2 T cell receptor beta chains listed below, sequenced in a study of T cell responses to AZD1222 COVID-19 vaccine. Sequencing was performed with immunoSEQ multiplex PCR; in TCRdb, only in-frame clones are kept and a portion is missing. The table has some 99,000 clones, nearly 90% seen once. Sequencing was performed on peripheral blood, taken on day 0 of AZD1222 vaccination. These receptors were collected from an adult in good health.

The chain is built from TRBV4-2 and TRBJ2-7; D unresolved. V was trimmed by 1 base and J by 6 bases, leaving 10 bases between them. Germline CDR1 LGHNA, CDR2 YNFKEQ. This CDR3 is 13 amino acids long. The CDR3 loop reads CASSQALPGEQYF. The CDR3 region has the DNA TGTGCCAGCAGCCAAGCCTTGCCGGGCGAGCAGTACTTC.

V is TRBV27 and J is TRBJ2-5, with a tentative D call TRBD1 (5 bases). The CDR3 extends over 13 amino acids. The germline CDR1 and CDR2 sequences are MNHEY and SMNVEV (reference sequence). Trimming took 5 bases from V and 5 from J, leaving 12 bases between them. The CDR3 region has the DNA TGTGCCAGCAGTATCAGGGAATCGGAGACCCAGTACTTC. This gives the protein CASSIRESETQYF.